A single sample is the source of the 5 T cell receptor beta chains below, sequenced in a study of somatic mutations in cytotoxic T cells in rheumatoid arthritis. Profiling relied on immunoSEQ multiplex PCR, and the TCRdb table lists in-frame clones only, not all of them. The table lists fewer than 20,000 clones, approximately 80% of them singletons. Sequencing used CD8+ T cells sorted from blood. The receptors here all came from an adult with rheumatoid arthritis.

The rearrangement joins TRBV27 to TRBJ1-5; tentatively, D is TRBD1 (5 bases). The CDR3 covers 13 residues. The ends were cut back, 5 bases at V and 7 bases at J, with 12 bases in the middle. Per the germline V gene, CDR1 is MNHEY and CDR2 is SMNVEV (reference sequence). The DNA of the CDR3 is TGTGCCAGCAGTCTACAGGTTTACCAGCCCCAGCATTTT. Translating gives CASSLQVYQPQHF.

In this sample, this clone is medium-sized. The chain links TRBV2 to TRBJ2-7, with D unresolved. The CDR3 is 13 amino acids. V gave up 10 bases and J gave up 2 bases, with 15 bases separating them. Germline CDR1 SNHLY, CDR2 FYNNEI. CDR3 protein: CAITRQETYEQYF. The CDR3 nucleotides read TGTGCCATCACAAGGCAGGAGACCTACGAGCAGTACTTC.

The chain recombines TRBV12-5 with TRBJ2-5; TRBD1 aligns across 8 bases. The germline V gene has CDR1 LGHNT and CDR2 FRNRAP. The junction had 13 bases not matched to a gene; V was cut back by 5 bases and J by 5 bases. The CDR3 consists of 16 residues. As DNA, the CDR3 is TGTGCTAGTGGTCCCCGCGGACAGGGACAGGTTGAGACCCAGTACTTC. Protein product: CASGPRGQGQVETQYF.

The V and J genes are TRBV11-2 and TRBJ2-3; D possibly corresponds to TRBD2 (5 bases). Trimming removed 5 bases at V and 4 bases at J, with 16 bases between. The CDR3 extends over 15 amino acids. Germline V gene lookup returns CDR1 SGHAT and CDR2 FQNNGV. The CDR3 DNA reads TGTGCCAGCAGCCCGGGGTTAGGGAGCCCAGATACGCAGTATTTT. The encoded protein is CASSPGLGSPDTQYF.

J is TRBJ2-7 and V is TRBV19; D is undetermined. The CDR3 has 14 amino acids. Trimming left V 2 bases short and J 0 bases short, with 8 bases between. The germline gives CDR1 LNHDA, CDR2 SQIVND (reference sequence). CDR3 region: CASSIKSSSYEQYF. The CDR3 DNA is TGTGCCAGTAGTATAAAAAGTAGCTCCTACGAGCAGTACTTC. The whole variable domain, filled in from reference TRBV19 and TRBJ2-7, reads DGGITQSPKYLFRKEGQNVTLSCEQNLNHDAMYWYRQDPGQGLRLIYYSQIVNDFQKGDIAEGYSVSREKKESFPLTVTSAQKNPTAFYLCASSIKSSSYEQYFGPGTRLTVT.